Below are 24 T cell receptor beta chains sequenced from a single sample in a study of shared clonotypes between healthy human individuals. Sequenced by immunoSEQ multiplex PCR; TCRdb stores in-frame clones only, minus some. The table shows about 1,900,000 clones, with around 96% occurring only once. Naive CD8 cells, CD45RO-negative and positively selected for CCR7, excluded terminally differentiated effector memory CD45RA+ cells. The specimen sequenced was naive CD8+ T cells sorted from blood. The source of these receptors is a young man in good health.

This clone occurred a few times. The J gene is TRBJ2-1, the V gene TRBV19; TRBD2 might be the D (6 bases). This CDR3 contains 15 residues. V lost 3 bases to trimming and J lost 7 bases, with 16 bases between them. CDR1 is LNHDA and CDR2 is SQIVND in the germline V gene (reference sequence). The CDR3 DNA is TGTGCCAGTAGTATCGATGTCGCGGGAAATAATGAGCAGTTCTTC. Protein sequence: CASSIDVAGNNEQFF.

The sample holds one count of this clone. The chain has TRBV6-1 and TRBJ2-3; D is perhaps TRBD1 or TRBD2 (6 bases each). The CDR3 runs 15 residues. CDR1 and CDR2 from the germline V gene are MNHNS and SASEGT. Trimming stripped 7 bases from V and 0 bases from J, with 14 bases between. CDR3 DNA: TGTGCCAGCACCCCCTGGGGGGCTAGCACAGATACGCAGTATTTT. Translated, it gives CASTPWGASTDTQYF.

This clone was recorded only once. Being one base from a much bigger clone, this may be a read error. The CDR3 DNA reads TGTGCCAGCAGCGTTAGCGGGAGGGCCTACGAGCAGTACTTC. It yields the protein CASSVSGRAYEQYF. This chain links TRBV13 with TRBJ2-5, with TRBD2 matching 11 bases. The J call could be wrong; TRBJ2-7 is a better fit for the DNA end. Germline V lookup: CDR1 PRHDT, CDR2 FYEKMQ (reference sequence). This CDR3 has 14 amino acids.

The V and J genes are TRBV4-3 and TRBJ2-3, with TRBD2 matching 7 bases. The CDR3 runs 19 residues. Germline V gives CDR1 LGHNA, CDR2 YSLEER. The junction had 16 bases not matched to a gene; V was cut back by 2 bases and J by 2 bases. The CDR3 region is CASSQWREGIVAHTDTQYF. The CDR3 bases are TGCGCCAGCAGCCAATGGAGGGAGGGGATAGTAGCCCACACAGATACGCAGTATTTT.

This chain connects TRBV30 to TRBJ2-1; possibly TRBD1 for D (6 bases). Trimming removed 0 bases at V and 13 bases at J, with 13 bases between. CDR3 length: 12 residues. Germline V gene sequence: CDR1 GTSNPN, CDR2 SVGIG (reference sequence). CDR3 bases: TGTGCCTGGAGTGTACCCCGGGACAAACAGTTCTTC. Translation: CAWSVPRDKQFF.

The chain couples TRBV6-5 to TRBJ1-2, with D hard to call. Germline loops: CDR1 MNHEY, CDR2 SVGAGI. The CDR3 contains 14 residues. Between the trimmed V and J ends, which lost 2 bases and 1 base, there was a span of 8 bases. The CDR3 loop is CASSYSTVNYGYTF. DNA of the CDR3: TGTGCCAGCAGTTACAGTACAGTTAACTATGGCTACACCTTC.

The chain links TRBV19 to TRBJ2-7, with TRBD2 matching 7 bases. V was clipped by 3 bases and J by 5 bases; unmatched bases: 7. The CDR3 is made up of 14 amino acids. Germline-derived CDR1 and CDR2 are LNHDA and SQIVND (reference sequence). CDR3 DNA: TGTGCCAGTAGTATCTTCGGGAGCGGGAACGAGCAGTACTTC. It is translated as CASSIFGSGNEQYF.

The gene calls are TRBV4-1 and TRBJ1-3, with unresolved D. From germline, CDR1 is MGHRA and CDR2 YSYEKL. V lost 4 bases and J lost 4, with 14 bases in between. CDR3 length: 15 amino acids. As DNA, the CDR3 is TGCGCCAGCAGCCTCGATACAGAGGCCGGAAACACCATATATTTT. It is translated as CASSLDTEAGNTIYF.

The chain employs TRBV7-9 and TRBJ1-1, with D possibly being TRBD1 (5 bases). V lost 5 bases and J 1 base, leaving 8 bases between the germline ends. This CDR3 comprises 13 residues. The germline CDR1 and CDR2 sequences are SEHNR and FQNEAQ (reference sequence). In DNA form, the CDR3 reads TGTGCCAGCAGCCGGGACGGGAACACTGAAGCTTTCTTT. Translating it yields CASSRDGNTEAFF.

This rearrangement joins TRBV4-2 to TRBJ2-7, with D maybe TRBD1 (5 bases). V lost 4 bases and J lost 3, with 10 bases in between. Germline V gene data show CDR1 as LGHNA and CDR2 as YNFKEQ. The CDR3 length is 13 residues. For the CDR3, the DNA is TGTGCCAGCAGCCCCTCGACAGACTACGAGCAGTACTTC. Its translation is CASSPSTDYEQYF.

The CDR3 bases are TGTGCCAGCATCATTGGACTAGCGAACACCGGGGAGCTGTTTTTT. Translating it yields CASIIGLANTGELFF. V gene TRBV7-2 combines with J gene TRBJ2-2, with 7 nucleotides matching TRBD2. The germline V gene has CDR1 SGHTA and CDR2 FQGNSA. This CDR3 spans 15 amino acids. The trim removed 7 bases at V and 0 bases at J, leaving 5 bases unmatched.

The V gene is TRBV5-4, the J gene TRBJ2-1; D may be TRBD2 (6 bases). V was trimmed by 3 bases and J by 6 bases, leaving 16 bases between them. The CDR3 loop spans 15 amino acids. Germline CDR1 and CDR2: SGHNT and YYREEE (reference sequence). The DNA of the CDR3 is TGTGCCAGCAGCTGGGGACTCGCACCTTCCAATGAGCAGTTCTTC. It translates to CASSWGLAPSNEQFF. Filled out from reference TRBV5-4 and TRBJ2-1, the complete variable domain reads ETGVTQSPTHLIKTRGQQVTLRCSSQSGHNTVSWYQQALGQGPQFIFQYYREEENGRGNFPPRFSGLQFPNYSSELNVNALELDDSALYLCASSWGLAPSNEQFFGPGTRLTVL.

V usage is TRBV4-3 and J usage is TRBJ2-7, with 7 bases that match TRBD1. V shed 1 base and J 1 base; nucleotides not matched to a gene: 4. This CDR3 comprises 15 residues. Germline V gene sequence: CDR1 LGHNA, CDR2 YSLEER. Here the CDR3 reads CASSQVQGVSYEQYF. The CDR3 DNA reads TGCGCCAGCAGCCAAGTTCAGGGGGTTTCCTACGAGCAGTACTTC.

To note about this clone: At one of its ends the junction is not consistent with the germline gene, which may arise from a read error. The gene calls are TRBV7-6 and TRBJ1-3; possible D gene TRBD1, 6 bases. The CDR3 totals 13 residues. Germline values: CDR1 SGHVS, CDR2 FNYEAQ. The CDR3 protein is CASSPTTRGERNF. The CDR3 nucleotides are TGTGCCAGCAGCCCTACTACTAGGGGGGAGAGGAATTTT.

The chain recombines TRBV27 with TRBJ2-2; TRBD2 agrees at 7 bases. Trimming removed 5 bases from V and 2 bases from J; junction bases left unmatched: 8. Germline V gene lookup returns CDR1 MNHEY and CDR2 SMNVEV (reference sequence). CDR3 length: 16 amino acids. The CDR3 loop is CASSPRDYLNTGELFF. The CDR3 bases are TGTGCCAGCAGTCCAAGGGACTACCTCAACACCGGGGAGCTGTTTTTT.

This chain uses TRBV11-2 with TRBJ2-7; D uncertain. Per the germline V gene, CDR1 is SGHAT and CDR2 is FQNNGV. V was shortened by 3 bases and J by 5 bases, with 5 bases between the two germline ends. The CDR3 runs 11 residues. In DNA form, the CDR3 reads TGTGCCAGCAGCTTTGGTCACGAGCAGTACTTC. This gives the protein CASSFGHEQYF.

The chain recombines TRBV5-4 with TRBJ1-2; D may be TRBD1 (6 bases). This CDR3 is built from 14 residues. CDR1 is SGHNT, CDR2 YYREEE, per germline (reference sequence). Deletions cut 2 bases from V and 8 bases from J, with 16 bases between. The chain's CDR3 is CASSFQGQGLGYTF. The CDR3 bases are TGTGCCAGCAGCTTTCAGGGGCAGGGGTTAGGCTACACCTTC.

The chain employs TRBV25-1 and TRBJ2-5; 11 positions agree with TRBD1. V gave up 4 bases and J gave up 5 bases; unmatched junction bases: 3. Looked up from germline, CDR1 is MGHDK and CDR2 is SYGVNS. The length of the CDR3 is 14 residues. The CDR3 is CASSVGQGAETQYF. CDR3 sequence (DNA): TGTGCCAGCAGTGTAGGACAGGGGGCTGAGACCCAGTACTTC.

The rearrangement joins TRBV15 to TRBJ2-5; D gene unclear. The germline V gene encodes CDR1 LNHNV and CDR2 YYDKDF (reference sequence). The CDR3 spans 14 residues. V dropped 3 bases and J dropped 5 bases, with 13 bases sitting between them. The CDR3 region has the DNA TGTGCCACCAGCAGGGCTGCAGAGGAGGAGACCCAGTACTTC. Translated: CATSRAAEEETQYF.

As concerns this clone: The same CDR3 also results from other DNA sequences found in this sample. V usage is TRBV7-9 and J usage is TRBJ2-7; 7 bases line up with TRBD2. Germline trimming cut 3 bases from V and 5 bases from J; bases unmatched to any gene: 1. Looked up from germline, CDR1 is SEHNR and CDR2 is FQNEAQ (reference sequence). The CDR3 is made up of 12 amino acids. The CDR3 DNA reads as TGTGCCAGCAGCTTGGCGGGGGACGAGCAGTACTTC. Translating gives CASSLAGDEQYF.

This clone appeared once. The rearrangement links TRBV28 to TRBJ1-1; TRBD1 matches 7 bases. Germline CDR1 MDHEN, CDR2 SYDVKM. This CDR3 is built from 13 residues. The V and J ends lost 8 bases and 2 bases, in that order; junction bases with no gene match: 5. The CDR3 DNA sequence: TGTGCCAGCGAAAACAGGGGAAACACTGAAGCTTTCTTT. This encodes CASENRGNTEAFF. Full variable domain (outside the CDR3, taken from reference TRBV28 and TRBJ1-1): DVKVTQSSRYLVKRTGEKVFLECVQDMDHENMFWYRQDPGLGLRLIYFSYDVKMKEKGDIPEGYSVSREKKERFSLILESASTNQTSMYLCASENRGNTEAFFGQGTRLTVV.

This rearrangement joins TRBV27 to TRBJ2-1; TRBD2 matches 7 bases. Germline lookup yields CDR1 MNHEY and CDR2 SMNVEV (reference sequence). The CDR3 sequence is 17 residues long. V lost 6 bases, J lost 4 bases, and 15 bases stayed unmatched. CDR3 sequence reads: CASSLDGGLNGYNEQFF. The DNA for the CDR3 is TGTGCCAGCAGCCTCGATGGGGGACTAAACGGGTACAATGAGCAGTTCTTC.

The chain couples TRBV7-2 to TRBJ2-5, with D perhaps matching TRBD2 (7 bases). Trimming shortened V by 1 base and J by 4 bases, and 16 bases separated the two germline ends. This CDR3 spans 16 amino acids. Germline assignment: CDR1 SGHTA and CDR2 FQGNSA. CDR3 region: CASSLEAGARLETQYF. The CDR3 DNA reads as TGTGCCAGCAGCTTAGAGGCGGGGGCGCGGTTAGAGACCCAGTACTTC.

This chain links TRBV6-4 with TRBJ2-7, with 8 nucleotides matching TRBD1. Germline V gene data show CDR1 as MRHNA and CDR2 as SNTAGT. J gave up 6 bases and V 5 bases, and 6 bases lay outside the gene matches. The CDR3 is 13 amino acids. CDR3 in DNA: TGTGCCAGCAGTTGGACAGGGAGTTCCGAGCAGTACTTC. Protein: CASSWTGSSEQYF.